This TCR beta chain appears in the sequencing data of a study of blood T cell repertoires in COVID-19. Overall study: Italy, Spain and the United States were the sources of the convalescent and acute COVID-19 samples. PBMCs, B-cell-depleted T cells, or T cells provided the cDNA or gDNA that made up the material.

This CDR3 has 17 residues. Trimming cost V 6 bases and J 7 bases; bases outside gene matches: 16. The germline CDR1 and CDR2 sequences are LNHDA and SQIVND (reference sequence). Cohort assignment relied on participant-reported clinical history. Original processing methods: Reference gene primers were amplified, and this amplification served to estimate nucleated cell counts. Produced via immunoSEQ multiplex PCR; TCRdb's table is partial and in-frame only. The D gene and trimming were derived from the DNA, and the V and J assignments and clone size from that table. Of over 200,000 clones in the sample, nearly 90% were seen once. This clone was recorded once.

The TCR comes from a woman aged 25 to 45 with acute COVID-19. The rearrangement joins TRBV19 to TRBJ1-4; TRBD1 aligns across 8 bases. Sequencing was done on a sample of PBMCs or T cells enriched from blood (not recorded which). The CDR3 DNA reads as TGTGCCAGTAGAGGTTACAGGGGGGATGGCCAGCGTGAAAAACTGTTTTTT. Translation: CASRGYRGDGQREKLFF. The whole variable domain, filled in from reference TRBV19 and TRBJ1-4, reads DGGITQSPKYLFRKEGQNVTLSCEQNLNHDAMYWYRQDPGQGLRLIYYSQIVNDFQKGDIAEGYSVSREKKESFPLTVTSAQKNPTAFYLCASRGYRGDGQREKLFFGSGTQLSVL.